These T cell receptor beta chains were read from a single sample in a study of a mutant IDH1 vaccine in newly diagnosed glioma. This table comes from immunoSEQ multiplex PCR, and its TCRdb copy is limited to in-frame clones, with some not included. The sample consists of about 82,000 clones, roughly 85% of them appearing once. For these TCRs, the target antigens are not known. Source: PBMCs, taken from a glioma patient whose treatment included an IDH1 peptide vaccine. The receptor source for this set is a man younger than 40 with glioma. Some clones in this sample may be carry-over from other donors' samples. CDR3s include the opening cysteine and the closing phenylalanine or tryptophan. D genes are given only for firm matches. Rows may omit the clone size; those that give it use once, few, many or a size class.

d_call | j_call | cdr3_length | v_call | clone_size | cdr3_aa | cdr3_nt
TRBD1 | TRBJ2-5 | 14 | TRBV18 | few | CASSPQGGVETQYF | TGTGCCAGCTCACCACAAGGGGGCGTGGAGACCCAGTACTTC
TRBD1 | TRBJ1-1 | 11 | TRBV20-1 | few | CSAQDRVLAFF | TGCAGTGCCCAAGACAGGGTTCTAGCTTTCTTT
. | TRBJ2-3 | 17 | TRBV19 | . | CASSTQGLRAMTDTQYF | TGTGCCAGTAGTACTCAGGGACTCCGAGCGATGACAGATACGCAGTATTTT
TRBD1 | TRBJ2-7 | 18 | TRBV14 | . | CASSANSLGTGAAYEQYF | TGTGCCAGCAGTGCGAACTCCTTGGGGACAGGGGCTGCCTACGAGCAGTACTTC
. | TRBJ1-4 | 15 | TRBV28 | . | CASSLSIGESEKLFF | TGTGCCAGCAGTTTATCGATAGGAGAGTCTGAAAAACTGTTTTTT
. | TRBJ1-2 | 15 | TRBV11-2 | few | CASSLGSGRFYGYTF | TGTGCCAGCAGCTTAGGGTCGGGCCGCTTCTATGGCTACACCTTC
. | TRBJ1-1 | 13 | TRBV11-3 | . | CASSLERGTEAFF | TGTGCCAGCAGCTTAGAAAGAGGGACTGAAGCTTTCTTT
. | TRBJ1-5 | 12 | TRBV7-9 | . | CASSLGHQPQHF | TGTGCCAGCAGCTTAGGTCACCAGCCCCAGCATTTT
. | TRBJ1-5 | 13 | TRBV5-8 | few | CASSRLFNQPQHF | TGTGCCAGCAGCCGATTGTTTAACCAGCCCCAGCATTTT
. | TRBJ2-6 | 16 | TRBV29-1 | few | CSVSKDVHSGANVLTF | TGCAGCGTTTCGAAGGACGTTCACTCTGGGGCCAACGTCCTGACTTTC
. | TRBJ1-1 | 14 | TRBV19 | . | CASSIEAGGTEAFF | TGTGCCAGTAGTATAGAGGCAGGTGGGACTGAAGCTTTCTTT
TRBD1 | TRBJ1-1 | 16 | TRBV7-8 | . | CASHRAPYRGGTEAFF | TGTGCCAGTCATCGAGCCCCATACAGGGGAGGCACTGAAGCTTTCTTT
TRBD1 | TRBJ2-7 | 15 | TRBV5-1 | . | CASSSTTGIPYEQYF | TGCGCCAGCAGCTCGACGACAGGGATTCCCTACGAGCAGTACTTC
. | TRBJ2-7 | 15 | TRBV19 | . | CASSAQLAKTYEQYF | TGTGCCAGTAGTGCCCAATTAGCGAAAACCTACGAGCAGTACTTC
. | TRBJ2-7 | 13 | TRBV9 | . | CASSRQLNYEQYF | TGTGCCAGCAGTAGACAGCTAAACTACGAGCAGTACTTC
. | TRBJ2-7 | 18 | TRBV5-1 | . | CASSWGPLRGGADYEQYF | TGCGCCAGCAGCTGGGGGCCACTGCGAGGGGGTGCCGATTACGAGCAGTACTTC
. | TRBJ2-3 | 15 | TRBV9 | . | CASSVGQSRGDTQYF | TGTGCCAGCAGCGTAGGCCAGTCAAGGGGCGATACGCAGTATTTT
. | TRBJ1-5 | 13 | TRBV18 | . | CASSPLLDQPQHF | TGTGCCAGCTCACCACTCTTAGATCAGCCCCAGCATTTT
TRBD1 | TRBJ1-2 | 15 | TRBV4-2 | . | CASSQEGQGRSGYTF | TGTGCCAGCAGCCAAGAAGGACAGGGTAGAAGTGGCTACACCTTC
TRBD2 | TRBJ2-1 | 12 | TRBV19 | large | CASGLAGGPDFF | TGTGCCAGCGGACTAGCGGGAGGGCCGGATTTCTTC
. | TRBJ1-1 | 16 | TRBV7-3 | . | CASSPTSTGTRTEAFF | TGTGCCAGCAGCCCCACTTCAACCGGGACAAGAACTGAAGCTTTCTTT
TRBD2 | TRBJ2-5 | 16 | TRBV27 | . | CASSFRAGSTIETQYF | TGTGCCAGCAGTTTCAGAGCGGGATCGACAATAGAGACCCAGTACTTC
. | TRBJ2-1 | 11 | TRBV2 | . | CAVNRDFEQFF | TGTGCCGTTAACAGGGATTTTGAGCAGTTCTTC
. | TRBJ1-1 | 13 | TRBV7-9 | . | CASSLTVNTEAFF | TGTGCCAGCAGCTTGACAGTAAACACTGAAGCTTTCTTT
. | TRBJ1-1 | 15 | TRBV19 | . | CASSSTYILNTEAFF | TGTGCCAGTAGTTCAACTTATATCTTGAACACTGAAGCTTTCTTT
TRBD2 | TRBJ2-7 | 13 | TRBV19 | . | CASTGTSAEEQYF | TGTGCCAGTACGGGGACTAGCGCGGAAGAGCAGTACTTC
. | TRBJ1-2 | 12 | TRBV5-4 | . | CASSLNNYGYTF | TGTGCCAGCAGCTTGAACAACTATGGCTACACCTTC
. | TRBJ1-1 | 14 | TRBV4-3 | . | CASSPGTLNTEAFF | TGCGCCAGCAGCCCAGGGACCTTAAACACTGAAGCTTTCTTT
. | TRBJ1-3 | 17 | TRBV5-1 | once | CASSLLGSQSSGNTIYF | TGCGCCAGCAGCTTGTTGGGCAGTCAGAGCTCTGGAAACACCATATATTTT
. | TRBJ1-4 | 16 | TRBV7-9 | . | CASSPPRGVSHEKLFF | TGTGCCAGCAGCCCACCTAGGGGGGTTTCTCATGAAAAACTGTTTTTT
. | TRBJ1-4 | 15 | TRBV30 | . | CAWSVRPAINEKLFF | TGTGCCTGGAGTGTACGCCCCGCCATAAATGAAAAACTGTTTTTT
. | TRBJ1-2 | 15 | TRBV7-9 | once | CASSPPLDSNYGYTF | TGTGCCAGCAGCCCACCTCTTGACAGTAACTATGGCTACACCTTC
. | TRBJ1-1 | 14 | TRBV7-9 | . | CASSRQQGDTEAFF | TGTGCCAGCAGCCGACAACAGGGTGACACTGAAGCTTTCTTT
. | TRBJ1-1 | 14 | TRBV19 | . | CASSPAGKSTEAFF | TGTGCCAGTAGTCCGGCGGGTAAGAGCACTGAAGCTTTCTTT
. | TRBJ2-5 | 14 | TRBV6-1 | . | CASTGIIGQETQYF | TGTGCCAGCACCGGGATAATCGGACAAGAGACCCAGTACTTC
TRBD1 | TRBJ2-7 | 12 | TRBV4-2 | once | CASSGDRTEQYF | TGTGCCAGCAGCGGGGACAGGACCGAGCAGTACTTC
. | TRBJ1-4 | 16 | TRBV18 | . | CASSRTDIATNEKLFF | TGTGCCAGCTCAAGGACGGATATTGCAACTAATGAAAAACTGTTTTTT
. | TRBJ2-5 | 16 | TRBV7-9 | . | CASSLGIGPSGREQYF | TGTGCCAGCAGCTTAGGTATAGGCCCCAGCGGCCGGGAGCAGTACTTC
. | TRBJ1-6 | 14 | TRBV2 | . | CASMGWGQNSPLHF | TGTGCCAGCATGGGGTGGGGCCAGAATTCACCCCTCCACTTT
TRBD2 | TRBJ2-3 | 15 | TRBV7-3 | . | CASSLSAGGPDTQYF | TGTGCCAGCAGCTTATCTGCGGGAGGGCCCGATACGCAGTATTTT
. | TRBJ1-3 | 15 | TRBV11-2 | . | CASSQEAGTGNTIYF | TGTGCCAGCAGCCAAGAGGCAGGGACTGGAAACACCATATATTTT
TRBD2 | TRBJ2-2 | 19 | TRBV15 | . | CATSRSRRGGRADTGELFF | TGTGCCACCAGCAGATCGAGACGCGGCGGGAGGGCCGACACCGGGGAGCTGTTTTTT
. | TRBJ2-7 | 15 | TRBV28 | . | CASTPSDGFSYEQYF | TGTGCCAGCACCCCCTCGGACGGCTTTTCCTACGAGCAGTACTTC
. | TRBJ2-5 | 15 | TRBV5-1 | . | CASSAPRGTQETQYF | TGCGCCAGCAGCGCCCCTCGGGGAACACAAGAGACCCAGTACTTC
. | TRBJ1-2 | 15 | TRBV5-1 | few | CASSLSTRGSEGYTF | TGCGCCAGCAGCTTATCCACCCGGGGGTCGGAGGGCTACACCTTC
. | TRBJ2-2 | 14 | TRBV9 | . | CASSGAFSTGELFF | TGTGCCAGCAGCGGCGCCTTCAGCACCGGGGAGCTGTTTTTT
. | TRBJ1-1 | 11 | TRBV20-1 | . | CSAPDNTEAFF | TGCAGTGCTCCGGACAATACTGAAGCTTTCTTT
. | TRBJ1-2 | 17 | TRBV19 | . | CASSIAFWQPERYGYTF | TGTGCCAGTAGTATAGCTTTTTGGCAACCTGAGCGCTATGGCTACACCTTC
. | TRBJ1-4 | 13 | TRBV6-6 | . | CASSYLLDEKLFF | TGTGCCAGCAGTTACTTACTAGATGAAAAACTGTTTTTT
TRBD1 | TRBJ1-4 | 15 | TRBV5-8 | . | CASSEGDRSNEKLFF | TGTGCCAGCAGCGAGGGGGACAGATCTAATGAAAAACTGTTTTTT